These T cell receptor beta chains were read from a single sample in a study of shared clonotypes between healthy human individuals. The assay was immunoSEQ multiplex PCR, and TCRdb's table has in-frame clones only and misses some. The table shows about 480,000 clones, with about 79% occurring only once. Source material: PBMCs. These receptors came from a woman in her thirties or forties in good health. Some clones in this sample may be carry-over from other donors' samples. Each CDR3 is given with its conserved first and last residue. Fields, in order: V gene, clone size, J gene, CDR3 protein. Size tells how often a clone was seen (once, few, many) or the class of an expanded clone, and some rows leave it out.

V gene: TRBV29-1
clone size: .
J gene: TRBJ2-1
CDR3 protein: CSVGTSGRNEQFF

V gene: TRBV30
clone size: .
J gene: TRBJ2-2
CDR3 protein: CAWREWTSGRGYTGELFF

V gene: TRBV19
clone size: .
J gene: TRBJ1-4
CDR3 protein: CASSIQGRREKLFF

V gene: TRBV4-3
clone size: few
J gene: TRBJ2-2
CDR3 protein: CASSQENSGLNTGELFF

V gene: TRBV27
clone size: .
J gene: TRBJ2-1
CDR3 protein: CASSLSTGGNEQFF

V gene: TRBV6-1
clone size: .
J gene: TRBJ1-2
CDR3 protein: CASSSTVYGYTF

V gene: TRBV5-8
clone size: .
J gene: TRBJ2-1
CDR3 protein: CASSLEGGGPYNEQFF

V gene: TRBV30
clone size: .
J gene: TRBJ2-7
CDR3 protein: CAWSVLGRSYEQYF

V gene: TRBV7-2
clone size: .
J gene: TRBJ2-1
CDR3 protein: CASSANGLAGAGEQFF

V gene: TRBV21-1
clone size: .
J gene: TRBJ2-5
CDR3 protein: CASTPTSGSQETQYF

V gene: TRBV7-2
clone size: .
J gene: TRBJ2-3
CDR3 protein: CASSVQGRKQDTQYF

V gene: TRBV18
clone size: .
J gene: TRBJ2-3
CDR3 protein: CASSPRSAGGGSDTQYF

V gene: TRBV5-4
clone size: .
J gene: TRBJ2-7
CDR3 protein: CASSTGTSGYEQYF

V gene: TRBV6-6
clone size: .
J gene: TRBJ2-1
CDR3 protein: CASSFTRSGTNEQFF

V gene: TRBV14
clone size: .
J gene: TRBJ1-1
CDR3 protein: CASSGQPNTEAFF

V gene: TRBV6-6
clone size: few
J gene: TRBJ2-3
CDR3 protein: CASSYSDTQYF

V gene: TRBV30
clone size: .
J gene: TRBJ1-1
CDR3 protein: CAWKGQNTEAFF

V gene: TRBV6-5
clone size: .
J gene: TRBJ2-3
CDR3 protein: CASSYSGDTQYF

V gene: TRBV18
clone size: .
J gene: TRBJ1-2
CDR3 protein: CASSLTGSNYGYTF

V gene: TRBV7-2
clone size: .
J gene: TRBJ2-7
CDR3 protein: CASSLFGFLSYEQYF

V gene: TRBV4-3
clone size: .
J gene: TRBJ2-6
CDR3 protein: CASSQIRAGANVLTF

V gene: TRBV4-1
clone size: .
J gene: TRBJ2-1
CDR3 protein: CASIGTERRNNEQFF

V gene: TRBV5-5
clone size: .
J gene: TRBJ2-2
CDR3 protein: CASNTGTPNTGELFF

V gene: TRBV5-1
clone size: .
J gene: TRBJ2-7
CDR3 protein: CASSLGGAEQYF

V gene: TRBV7-2
clone size: .
J gene: TRBJ2-5
CDR3 protein: CASSLGTSTETQYF

V gene: TRBV7-2
clone size: .
J gene: TRBJ2-7
CDR3 protein: CASSLGGYYEQYF

V gene: TRBV2
clone size: .
J gene: TRBJ2-1
CDR3 protein: CASRPGQAYNEQFF

V gene: TRBV2
clone size: many
J gene: TRBJ2-1
CDR3 protein: CASTVSAGLAYNEQFF

V gene: TRBV28
clone size: .
J gene: TRBJ1-2
CDR3 protein: CASSQGIYYGYTF

V gene: TRBV14
clone size: .
J gene: TRBJ2-4
CDR3 protein: CASSSRDLLPKNIQYF

V gene: TRBV18
clone size: .
J gene: TRBJ2-7
CDR3 protein: CASSPFDGAYEQYF

V gene: TRBV10-3
clone size: .
J gene: TRBJ2-7
CDR3 protein: CAISGAGDTSAYEQYF

V gene: TRBV4-2
clone size: .
J gene: TRBJ2-4
CDR3 protein: CASSQDGLAGVTAKNIQYF

V gene: TRBV28
clone size: .
J gene: TRBJ1-5
CDR3 protein: CASSSETGATVWQPQHF

V gene: TRBV7-2
clone size: many
J gene: TRBJ2-5
CDR3 protein: CASSLQGGGETQYF

V gene: TRBV7-9
clone size: .
J gene: TRBJ1-3
CDR3 protein: CASSLATSGNTIYF

V gene: TRBV9
clone size: .
J gene: TRBJ1-2
CDR3 protein: CASSVPTAGGYTF

V gene: TRBV11-3
clone size: few
J gene: TRBJ1-1
CDR3 protein: CASSSQLNTEAFF

V gene: TRBV9
clone size: few
J gene: TRBJ1-4
CDR3 protein: CASSGGTVGLNEKLFF

V gene: TRBV29-1
clone size: .
J gene: TRBJ2-3
CDR3 protein: CSVDWASTDTQYF

V gene: TRBV5-1
clone size: .
J gene: TRBJ2-5
CDR3 protein: CASSGILAGVEETQYF

V gene: TRBV29-1
clone size: .
J gene: TRBJ2-1
CDR3 protein: CSVDNRASYNEQFF

V gene: TRBV5-1
clone size: few
J gene: TRBJ2-7
CDR3 protein: CASSFGTNGGEQYF

V gene: TRBV27
clone size: .
J gene: TRBJ2-7
CDR3 protein: CASSLRQGTTSYEQYF

V gene: TRBV10-2
clone size: .
J gene: TRBJ2-7
CDR3 protein: CASKHDREYSFEQYF

V gene: TRBV2
clone size: many
J gene: TRBJ2-3
CDR3 protein: CASRSGSQDTQYF

V gene: TRBV7-2
clone size: .
J gene: TRBJ2-3
CDR3 protein: CASSSPNADTQYF

V gene: TRBV6-1
clone size: .
J gene: .
CDR3 protein: CASSVAGGSYEQYF

V gene: TRBV6-6
clone size: .
J gene: TRBJ2-5
CDR3 protein: CASSPRDRGETQYF

V gene: TRBV5-1
clone size: .
J gene: TRBJ2-7
CDR3 protein: CASSPGTGGYEQYF

V gene: TRBV29-1
clone size: .
J gene: TRBJ2-5
CDR3 protein: CSVELAGAQETQYF